This record looks at one T cell receptor beta chain sequence and its context. The antigen is undetermined. Looked up from germline, CDR1 is SQVTM and CDR2 is ANQGSEA. This CDR3 region has 12 residues. V shed 6 bases and J shed 5 bases, with 13 bases lying between them. This entry comes from a study of shared clonotypes between healthy human individuals. Study results and caveats: Compared with memory subsets, naive subsets generally had larger estimated richness. It was observed that roughly 5.4% of naive CD4 clonotypes were shared across a handful of donors.

Data came from immunoSEQ multiplex PCR; TCRdb stores just in-frame clones and leaves some out. The sample shows roughly 1,000,000 clones, 78% of them seen only once. Healthy and HIV-negative, the adult donors had no recent acute infections or vaccinations. The V and J genes are TRBV29-1 and TRBJ1-1, with D tentatively TRBD1 (6 bases). Sample: memory CD4+ T cells from PBMCs. The subset was: CD45RA-negative fraction. This sequence was found in a man younger than 35 in good health. Some clones in this sample may be carry-over from other donors' samples. The CDR3 sequence: CSVKGGVTEAFF. The CDR3 nucleotides read TGCAGCGTCAAAGGGGGGGTTACTGAAGCTTTCTTT.